A single sample gave rise to the 22 T cell receptor beta chains below, sequenced in a study of OX40 agonist ivuxolimab in advanced cancers. TCRdb keeps only in-frame clones here, not all; method: immunoSEQ multiplex PCR. The data hold tens of thousands of clones, with approximately 84% observed a single time. The material sequenced was CD4+ or CD8+ T cells sorted from blood, taken in a trial of the OX40 agonist ivuxolimab. Receptor source: an adult with an advanced solid tumor such as melanoma, head and neck, liver or kidney cancer.

The rearrangement uses TRBV19 and TRBJ2-5; 11 bases align to TRBD1. The CDR3 runs to 15 residues. The J segment lost 3 bases and the V segment lost 6 bases, leaving 6 bases of the junction unmatched. Looked up from germline, CDR1 is LNHDA and CDR2 is SQIVND (reference sequence). The CDR3, as DNA: TGTGCCAGTAGCAGGACAGGGGGCCTGGAAGAGACCCAGTACTTC. It is translated as CASSRTGGLEETQYF.

The chain is built from TRBV28 and TRBJ1-2; no clear D. The germline CDR1 and CDR2 sequences are MDHEN and SYDVKM. Trimming removed 6 bases from V and 4 bases from J, with 9 bases in between. The CDR3 consists of 12 residues. CDR3 in DNA: TGTGCCAGCAGCGAGAGACTCTATGGCTACACCTTC. It translates to CASSERLYGYTF.

The chain carries TRBV7-2 and TRBJ2-7, with TRBD2 identical over 11 bases. Germline-derived CDR1 and CDR2 are SGHTA and FQGNSA. Trimming at V came to 1 base and at J to 6 bases, leaving 5 bases not matched to a gene. This CDR3 is built from 15 residues. CDR3 loop: CASSLGALAGGEQYF. In DNA form, the CDR3 reads TGTGCCAGCAGCTTAGGGGCGCTAGCGGGAGGCGAGCAGTACTTC.

This chain uses TRBV14 with TRBJ2-7; possibly TRBD2 for D (6 bases). V lost 0 bases and J lost 5, with 8 bases in between. Germline CDR1 reads SGHDN; CDR2 reads FVKESK. This CDR3 comprises 13 residues. CDR3 coding DNA: TGTGCCAGCAGCCAAGACTTAGCGGACGAGCAGTACTTC. Translating gives CASSQDLADEQYF.

The rearrangement links TRBV9 to TRBJ2-7; possibly TRBD2 for D (5 bases). V was pared by 4 bases and J by 2 bases, with 16 bases between. CDR3 length equals 15 residues. Germline CDR1 is SGDLS and CDR2 is YYNGEE. The CDR3 nucleotides are TGTGCCAGCAGCCGGTTGGGTAGCGCGACCTACGAGCAGTACTTC. This codes for CASSRLGSATYEQYF. Full variable domain (rest looked up from reference TRBV9 and TRBJ2-7): DSGVTQTPKHLITATGQRVTLRCSPRSGDLSVYWYQQSLDQGLQFLIQYYNGEERAKGNILERFSAQQFPDLHSELNLSSLELGDSALYFCASSRLGSATYEQYFGPGTRLTVT.

The chain recombines TRBV6-6 with TRBJ2-7, with 7 positions matching TRBD2. Per germline, CDR1 MNHNY and CDR2 SVGAGI (reference sequence). The CDR3 consists of 13 residues. V was clipped by 5 bases and J by 3 bases; unmatched bases: 4. This CDR3 reads CASSRAGSYEQYF. The CDR3 DNA reads as TGTGCCAGCAGTCGAGCGGGAAGCTACGAGCAGTACTTC.

The V call is TRBV19, the J call TRBJ2-2; D is uncertain. The germline V and J ends were trimmed by 6 bases and 2 bases, with 10 bases remaining between them. Germline V gives CDR1 LNHDA, CDR2 SQIVND (reference sequence). CDR3 length: 14 amino acids. The CDR3 spells CASRQQYNTGELFF. The DNA of the CDR3 is TGTGCCAGTAGACAGCAGTACAACACCGGGGAGCTGTTTTTT.

V is TRBV30 and J is TRBJ1-1; D unclear. In germline, CDR1 is GTSNPN, CDR2 SVGIG (reference sequence). V gave up 3 bases and J gave up 5 bases, with 10 bases separating them. The CDR3 sequence is 12 residues long. The CDR3 nucleotides are TGTGCCTGGAGGTTCGGGAGAACTGAAGCTTTCTTT. Translation gives CAWRFGRTEAFF.

The chain joins TRBV21-1 to TRBJ2-6. TRBV21-1 is recorded as a pseudogene. The CDR3 runs to 17 residues. CDR3 amino acids: CASSSGRELPGANVLTF. For the CDR3, the DNA is TGTGCCAGCAGCAGCGGCAGGGAGCTGCCTGGGGCCAACGTCCTGACTTTC.

CDR3 in DNA: TGTGCCAGCAGCAAAGGTCGGGACAGGCTACCCCCGGTGGTCACCATATATTTT. Residues: CASSKGRDRLPPVVTIYF. The rearrangement uses TRBV21-1 and TRBJ1-3; the table assigns TRBD1, which was not confirmed against the DNA. TRBV21-1 counts as a pseudogene. The CDR3 is made up of 18 amino acids.

The chain carries TRBV15 and TRBJ1-2, with D tentatively TRBD1 (5 bases). Trimming left V 4 bases short and J 6 bases short, with 9 bases between. This CDR3 has 12 amino acids. CDR1 and CDR2 (germline): LNHNV, YYDKDF (reference sequence). CDR3 sequence: CATSKGENGYTF. The CDR3 DNA sequence: TGTGCCACCAGCAAAGGGGAGAATGGCTACACCTTC.

This clone has just a few counts. The V call is TRBV28, the J call TRBJ2-5; 7 bases fit TRBD1. V was clipped by 4 bases and J by 4 bases; unmatched bases: 3. Germline CDR1 is MDHEN and CDR2 is SYDVKM. This CDR3 is built from 13 residues. The CDR3 is CASSSTGLETQYF. For the CDR3, the DNA is TGTGCCAGCAGTTCGACAGGGTTAGAGACCCAGTACTTC.

The V call is TRBV18, the J call TRBJ2-1, with D hard to call. V dropped 0 bases and J dropped 5 bases, with 5 bases sitting between them. Germline V gene sequence: CDR1 KGHSH, CDR2 LQKENI. This CDR3 has 13 residues. The CDR3: CASSPPVHNEQFF. CDR3 DNA: TGTGCCAGCTCACCACCGGTGCACAATGAGCAGTTCTTC. Variable domain in full (rest from reference TRBV18 and TRBJ2-1): NAGVMQNPRHLVRRRGQEARLRCSPMKGHSHVYWYRQLPEEGLKFMVYLQKENIIDESGMPKERFSAEFPKEGPSILRIQQVVRGDSAAYFCASSPPVHNEQFFGPGTRLTVL.

The genes are TRBV4-1 and TRBJ2-7; tentative D call: TRBD2 (6 bases). Germline V lookup: CDR1 MGHRA, CDR2 YSYEKL. V lost 2 bases, J lost 0 bases, and 14 bases lay in between. The length of the CDR3 is 16 residues. Here the CDR3 reads CASSQSAPGLSYEQYF. For the CDR3, the DNA is TGCGCCAGCAGCCAATCGGCCCCGGGACTCTCCTACGAGCAGTACTTC.

This clone was detected a few times. V is TRBV12-2 and J is TRBJ2-5; the DNA was not compared with TRBD2, the D call given in the table. TRBV12-2 is tagged as a pseudogene. The CDR3 extends over 16 amino acids. Here the CDR3 DNA reads TGTGCAAGTCGCTTATGTTCCGCGGGAGGGCAAGAGACCCAGTACTTC. It encodes CASRLCSAGGQETQYF.

This chain links TRBV5-1 with TRBJ2-1; 8 nucleotides align to TRBD2. V gave up 1 base and J gave up 8 bases; unmatched junction bases: 8. Germline V gene data show CDR1 as SGHRS and CDR2 as YFSETQ. CDR3 length: 15 residues. CDR3 in amino acids: CASSLSGRAFDEQFF. In DNA, the CDR3 is TGCGCCAGCAGCTTGAGCGGGAGAGCTTTCGATGAGCAGTTCTTC. The whole variable domain, filled in from reference TRBV5-1 and TRBJ2-1, reads KAGVTQTPRYLIKTRGQQVTLSCSPISGHRSVSWYQQTPGQGLQFLFEYFSETQRNKGNFPGRFSGRQFSNSRSEMNVSTLELGDSALYLCASSLSGRAFDEQFFGPGTRLTVL.

The gene calls are TRBV18 and TRBJ1-2; D is unresolved. V was clipped by 3 bases and J by 0 bases, with 23 bases between them. In germline, CDR1 is KGHSH, CDR2 LQKENI. The CDR3 is made up of 19 amino acids. CDR3 residues: CASSPPEGPHRGANYGYTF. The CDR3, as DNA: TGTGCCAGCTCACCTCCCGAGGGCCCACACAGAGGAGCTAACTATGGCTACACCTTC.

The CDR3 DNA is TGCAGTTCTGGGGGGCCCTACACCTTC. Encoded protein: CSSGGPYTF. The chain uses TRBV20-1 and TRBJ1-2; tentatively, D is TRBD1 (6 bases). Germline-derived CDR1 and CDR2 are DFQATT and SNEGSKA (reference sequence). Trimming took off 8 bases at V and 10 bases at J, with 11 bases between the two ends. The CDR3 contains 9 residues.

This rearrangement joins TRBV28 to TRBJ2-7, with 7 bases identical to TRBD1. The CDR3 length is 15 residues. V gave up 4 bases and J gave up 0 bases; unmatched junction bases: 6. CDR1 is MDHEN and CDR2 is SYDVKM in the germline V gene. CDR3 residues: CASSSQTGSSYEQYF. CDR3 sequence (DNA): TGTGCCAGCAGTTCCCAGACAGGGAGCTCCTACGAGCAGTACTTC.

J is TRBJ2-1 and V is TRBV6-6; 7 nucleotides match TRBD2. The CDR3 is 14 amino acids. Unmatched junction bases numbered 1, after V lost 2 bases and J lost 3 bases. Germline-derived CDR1 and CDR2 are MNHNY and SVGAGI (reference sequence). The CDR3 DNA reads TGTGCCAGCAGTTACGCGGGAGTCTACAATGAGCAGTTCTTC. Translation gives CASSYAGVYNEQFF.

The J gene is TRBJ2-5, the V gene TRBV19, with TRBD1 identical over 10 bases. The V gene end was trimmed by 7 bases and the J gene end by 4 bases; junction bases not matched to a gene: 12. Germline lookup yields CDR1 LNHDA and CDR2 SQIVND (reference sequence). The CDR3 runs to 16 residues. The CDR3 DNA is TGTGCCAGTAAGGCGGGACAGGGGTTCGGGGCAGAGACCCAGTACTTC. Residues: CASKAGQGFGAETQYF.

The chain uses TRBV5-1 and TRBJ1-1, with a possible D match to TRBD1 (5 bases). Germline V gene lookup returns CDR1 SGHRS and CDR2 YFSETQ. The CDR3 runs 13 residues. V was pared by 9 bases and J by 4 bases, with 16 bases between. The CDR3 here is CATSPGVSTEAFF. As DNA, the CDR3 is TGCGCCACCAGTCCGGGGGTGAGCACTGAAGCTTTCTTT.